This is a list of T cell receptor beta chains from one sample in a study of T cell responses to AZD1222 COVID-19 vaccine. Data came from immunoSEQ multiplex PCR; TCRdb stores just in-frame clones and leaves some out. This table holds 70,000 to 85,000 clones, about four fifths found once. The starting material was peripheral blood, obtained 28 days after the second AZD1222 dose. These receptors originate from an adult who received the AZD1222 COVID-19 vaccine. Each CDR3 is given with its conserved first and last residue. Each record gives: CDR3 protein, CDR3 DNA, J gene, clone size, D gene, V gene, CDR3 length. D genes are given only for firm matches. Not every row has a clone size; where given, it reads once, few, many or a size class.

CASTFFDRANTEAFF TGTGCCAGCACTTTCTTCGACAGGGCGAACACTGAAGCTTTCTTT TRBJ1-1 NA TRBD1 TRBV2 15
CASSLMGQVNTEAFF TGTGCCAGCAGTTTAATGGGACAAGTGAACACTGAAGCTTTCTTT TRBJ1-1 NA NA TRBV28 15
CASSSDRGRGYTF TGTGCCAGCAGCTCTGACAGGGGCAGAGGCTACACCTTC TRBJ1-2 NA TRBD1 TRBV28 13
CASSLITGLSGNTIYF TGTGCCAGCAGCCTTATAACAGGGCTCTCTGGAAACACCATATATTTT TRBJ1-3 NA NA TRBV7-2 16
CASVEHVSGSQETQYF TGCGCCAGCGTCGAACACGTTTCTGGGTCCCAAGAGACCCAGTACTTC TRBJ2-5 NA NA TRBV5-1 16
CASSPERQQGGSLRLYEQYF TGTGCCAGCTCACCAGAAAGACAGCAGGGCGGGAGTCTACGTCTTTACGAGCAGTACTTC TRBJ2-7 NA TRBD2 TRBV18 20
CASSWAENTGELFF TGCGCCAGCAGTTGGGCAGAAAACACCGGGGAGCTGTTTTTT TRBJ2-2 NA NA TRBV4-3 14
CASSLGTGEGYTF TGTGCCAGCAGCTTGGGGACAGGGGAGGGCTACACCTTC TRBJ1-2 NA TRBD1 TRBV7-2 13
CASRYTGSYEQYF TGTGCCAGCAGGTACACGGGCTCCTACGAGCAGTACTTC TRBJ2-7 NA NA TRBV7-2 13
CASSPLQGAGELFF TGTGCCAGCAGCCCTCTACAGGGGGCCGGGGAGCTGTTTTTT TRBJ2-2 medium-sized TRBD1 TRBV11-2 14
CASNDWETQYF TGCGCCAGCAACGATTGGGAGACCCAGTACTTC TRBJ2-5 NA NA TRBV5-1 11
CASSNQPGTSGSYEQYF TGTGCCAGCAGCAACCAACCCGGGACTAGCGGCTCCTACGAGCAGTACTTC TRBJ2-7 few NA TRBV21-1 17
CASSLIGAGNEKLFF TGTGCCAGCAGCTTAATCGGGGCGGGGAATGAAAAACTGTTTTTT TRBJ1-4 few NA TRBV7-9 15
CASSGRGNQPQHF TGTGCCAGCAGTGGCCGGGGAAATCAGCCCCAGCATTTT TRBJ1-5 NA NA TRBV2 13
CASSLLRGGSQPQHF TGTGCCAGCAGCCTCCTCAGGGGGGGAAGTCAGCCCCAGCATTTT TRBJ1-5 NA TRBD1 TRBV28 15
CASSTSGSSYNEQFF TGCGCCAGCAGTACTAGCGGGAGCTCCTACAATGAGCAGTTCTTC TRBJ2-1 once TRBD2 TRBV5-1 15